This entry lists 20 T cell receptor beta chains sequenced from one sample in a study of vaccination effects on CD4 cells after COVID-19. Antigen-specific CD4+ T cells were first expanded with viral peptide pools by the ViraFEST assay and only then sequenced. Culturing for more than eight days preceded CD4+ T cell isolation. Assay used: immunoSEQ multiplex PCR; TCRdb lists only in-frame clones, some missing. The sample includes 50,000 or so clones, 75% to 90% of them seen just once. These receptors have no identified antigens. The specimen was CD4+ T cells from PBMCs cultured with HCoV-229E spike peptides, collected before COVID-19 vaccination. The receptors stem from a human donor who received a COVID-19 vaccine.

Here the CDR3 reads CASSILRGAQETQYF. Written as DNA, the CDR3 is TGTGCCAGTAGTATTCTGCGGGGGGCACAAGAGACCCAGTACTTC. The chain joins TRBV19 to TRBJ2-5, with 8 bases fitting TRBD2. This CDR3 contains 15 residues. Germline assignment: CDR1 LNHDA and CDR2 SQIVND (reference sequence). Trimming took 3 bases from V and 2 from J; bases not matched to a gene: 5.

V usage is TRBV4-1 and J usage is TRBJ2-5; TRBD2 aligns across 15 bases. This CDR3 is built from 19 residues. Germline-derived CDR1 and CDR2 are MGHRA and YSYEKL. V was pared by 3 bases and J by 4 bases, with 12 bases of the junction left unmatched. The CDR3, as DNA: TGCGCCAGCAGCCACCCCGGACTAGCGGGGGGGCCAGGGCGAGAGACCCAGTACTTC. Translated, it gives CASSHPGLAGGPGRETQYF.

The CDR3 sequence: CAWGTGSYEQYV. CDR3 nucleotides: TGTGCCTGGGGGACAGGGTCCTACGAGCAGTACGTC. The V and J genes are TRBV30 and TRBJ2-7, with 9 bases identical to TRBD1. The CDR3 extends over 12 amino acids. CDR1 is GTSNPN and CDR2 is SVGIG in the germline V gene (reference sequence). The trim removed 5 bases at V and 1 base at J, leaving 0 bases unmatched.

The chain links TRBV29-1 to TRBJ1-4; D perhaps matches TRBD1 (6 bases). Between the trimmed V and J ends, which lost 6 bases and 1 base, there was a span of 9 bases. The CDR3 contains 13 residues. In germline, CDR1 is SQVTM, CDR2 ANQGSEA. Here the CDR3 DNA reads TGCAGCGTCCGGACAGTAACTAATGAAAAACTGTTTTTT. The encoded protein is CSVRTVTNEKLFF.

This clone was seen only a few times. The chain has TRBV24-1 and TRBJ2-1, with 8 bases lining up with TRBD1. J was trimmed by 0 bases and V by 3 bases; bases with no gene match: 3. This CDR3 comprises 16 residues. Germline V CDR1 and CDR2: KGHDR, SFDVKD. CDR3 amino acids: CATSDLTGGSYNEQFF. Here the CDR3 DNA reads TGTGCCACCAGTGATCTAACAGGGGGCTCCTACAATGAGCAGTTCTTC.

Only one count was recorded for this clone. The gene calls are TRBV5-1 and TRBJ1-2; D unresolved. The V gene's germline CDR1 is SGHRS and CDR2 YFSETQ. V dropped 0 bases and J dropped 0 bases, with 9 bases sitting between them. The CDR3 has 15 amino acids. CDR3 residues: CASSLAPGANYGYTF. The CDR3 nucleotides are TGCGCCAGCAGCTTGGCTCCCGGAGCTAACTATGGCTACACCTTC.

The V call is TRBV5-1, the J call TRBJ1-5, with D maybe TRBD1 (6 bases). The germline V and J ends were trimmed by 4 bases and 6 bases, with 14 bases remaining between them. This CDR3 region has 14 residues. Germline CDR1 reads SGHRS; CDR2 reads YFSETQ. The CDR3 nucleotides are TGCGCCAGCAGCGTGGAGGGGGGGGTTCAGCCCCAGCATTTT. Translation gives CASSVEGGVQPQHF.

The rearrangement joins TRBV4-1 to TRBJ1-4; D not certain. Between the trimmed V and J ends, which lost 2 bases and 8 bases, there was a span of 12 bases. The CDR3 sequence is 14 residues long. CDR1 is MGHRA and CDR2 is YSYEKL in the germline V gene. The CDR3 protein is CASSQRQEGEKLFF. The CDR3 nucleotides read TGCGCCAGCAGCCAACGGCAGGAGGGAGAAAAACTGTTTTTT.

This clone was observed a handful of times. V is TRBV9 and J is TRBJ1-4, with TRBD1 identical over 9 bases. CDR3 length: 14 residues. V lost 5 bases, J lost 8 bases, and 7 bases stayed unmatched. The germline V gene has CDR1 SGDLS and CDR2 YYNGEE. CDR3 loop: CASSDTGGSEKLFF. CDR3 nucleotides: TGTGCCAGCAGTGACACAGGGGGCTCGGAAAAACTGTTTTTT.

CDR3 in amino acids: CASSPGLAGGLRETQYF. The CDR3 DNA is TGTGCCAGCAGCCCAGGACTAGCGGGGGGGCTACGGGAGACCCAGTACTTC. The genes are TRBV11-2 and TRBJ2-5; TRBD2 aligns across 15 bases. The CDR3 spans 17 residues. Per the germline V gene, CDR1 is SGHAT and CDR2 is FQNNGV. V gave up 5 bases and J gave up 5 bases; unmatched junction bases: 9.

The chain uses TRBV5-1 and TRBJ1-5, with no clear D. The CDR3 spans 13 residues. The germline V and J ends were trimmed by 10 bases and 3 bases, with 14 bases remaining between them. CDR1 and CDR2 from the germline V gene are SGHRS and YFSETQ. The CDR3 sequence is CAGRQGNNQPQHF. DNA of the CDR3: TGCGCCGGAAGACAAGGCAACAATCAGCCCCAGCATTTT.

The J gene is TRBJ1-1, the V gene TRBV4-2, with D hard to call. The V end lost 4 bases, the J end lost 0 bases, and 15 bases lay between the germline ends. In germline, CDR1 is LGHNA, CDR2 YNFKEQ. The CDR3 totals 16 residues. This CDR3 reads CASSPLRGEVNTEAFF. In DNA, the CDR3 is TGTGCCAGCAGCCCCTTGCGCGGAGAAGTGAACACTGAAGCTTTCTTT.

The rearrangement uses TRBV7-9 and TRBJ2-1, with 15 bases lining up with TRBD2. CDR1 SEHNR and CDR2 FQNEAQ come from the germline V gene (reference sequence). CDR3 length: 15 residues. The V and J ends lost 5 bases and 7 bases, in that order; junction bases with no gene match: 3. DNA of the CDR3: TGTGCCAGCAGCCAGGGACTAGCGGGGGGAAATGAGCAGTTCTTC. Amino acids: CASSQGLAGGNEQFF.

The chain recombines TRBV9 with TRBJ2-5; weak D call: TRBD1 (5 bases). The length of the CDR3 is 15 residues. Germline CDR1 SGDLS, CDR2 YYNGEE. The V and J ends lost 1 base and 2 bases respectively, with 12 bases between them. CDR3 DNA: TGTGCCAGCAGCGTAAGGGGAATCGGACAAGAGACCCAGTACTTC. Translating gives CASSVRGIGQETQYF.

This clone was seen more than once but under ten times. The rearrangement links TRBV6-6 to TRBJ2-3; no definite D call. The ends were cut back, 3 bases at V and 5 bases at J, with 18 bases in the middle. The CDR3 has 16 residues. The germline gives CDR1 MNHNY, CDR2 SVGAGI (reference sequence). The CDR3 loop reads CASSYSWLGVGDTQYF. In nucleotides, the CDR3 is TGTGCCAGCAGTTATAGTTGGCTAGGAGTGGGAGATACGCAGTATTTT.

V and J are TRBV5-1 and TRBJ2-5; the match to TRBD1 covers 9 bases. V was pared by 2 bases and J by 2 bases, with 4 bases of the junction left unmatched. The CDR3 extends over 15 amino acids. The germline V gene has CDR1 SGHRS and CDR2 YFSETQ. The DNA of the CDR3 is TGCGCCAGCAGCTTTCGGGACAGGGCACAAGAGACCCAGTACTTC. The encoded protein is CASSFRDRAQETQYF.

In its sample, this clone was seen a few times. The chain has TRBV5-1 and TRBJ2-1; tentative D call: TRBD1 (7 bases). Germline V gene lookup returns CDR1 SGHRS and CDR2 YFSETQ. Trimming pared 4 bases from V and 10 bases from J, leaving 18 bases between. This CDR3 is built from 14 residues. CDR3 in amino acids: CASSLGTQGREQFF. In nucleotides, the CDR3 is TGCGCCAGCAGCCTAGGGACACAGGGGAGGGAGCAGTTCTTC.

The CDR3 here is CASSMPGTGHLCYGYTF. The CDR3 DNA reads as TGTGCCAGCAGCATGCCCGGGACAGGGCATTTGTGTTATGGCTACACCTTC. This sequence joins TRBV21-1 and TRBJ1-2; the DNA was not used to check the table's D call, TRBD1. TRBV21-1 is a pseudogene. The CDR3 totals 17 residues.

The chain is built from TRBV30 and TRBJ2-3, with 7 bases aligning to TRBD1. With V trimmed by 2 bases and J by 4 bases, 0 bases remained unmatched. From germline, CDR1 is GTSNPN and CDR2 SVGIG (reference sequence). This CDR3 is built from 12 residues. The CDR3 coding sequence is TGTGCCTGGAGTCAGGGGGCAGATACGCAGTATTTT. Its translation is CAWSQGADTQYF. Together with reference TRBV30 and TRBJ2-3, the CDR3 gives the full variable domain: SQTIHQWPATLVQPVGSPLSLECTVEGTSNPNLYWYRQAAGRGLQLLFYSVGIGQISSEVPQNLSASRPQDRQFILSSKKLLLSDSGFYLCAWSQGADTQYFGPGTRLTVL.

This rearrangement joins TRBV6-2 or TRBV6-3 to TRBJ1-5; tentatively, D is TRBD1 (5 bases). Germline V gene data show CDR1 as MNHEY and CDR2 as SVGEGT. The ends were cut back, 5 bases at V and 1 base at J, with 18 bases in the middle. There are 17 residues in the CDR3. This CDR3 is CASSADTEGMSNQPQHF. For the CDR3, the DNA is TGTGCCAGCAGTGCGGACACTGAGGGGATGAGCAATCAGCCCCAGCATTTT.